This TCR beta chain originates from a study of CD8 T cells in Susac syndrome. Study findings and constraints: When the CD4+ T cell repertoires of patients with Susac syndrome were examined, they did not show any clonal expansion.

TEMRA cells were enriched by FACS, while CD8+ and CD4+ T cells were obtained through a negative isolation that was performed magnetically. Points on this clonotype: Its antigen is still unknown.

About 0.5 to 1 ug RNA was reverse transcribed with random hexamers. The authors amplified TCR beta CDR3 across 54 Vbeta and 13 Jbeta using immunoSEQ multiplex PCR. A single record per CDR3 protein comes from TCRdb applying MiXCR to the immunoSEQ multiplex PCR reads. The sample contains some 150,000 distinct CDR3 sequences, around 95% of which appear only once. Deletions cut 10 bases from V and 7 bases from J, with 22 bases between. Germline CDR1 and CDR2: MNHEY and SVGAGI. The CDR3 extends over 15 amino acids. Sequencing was done on a sample of CD4+ T cells from PBMCs. The V gene is TRBV6-5, the J gene TRBJ2-2, with a tentative D call TRBD2 (5 bases). The TCR comes from a human donor with Susac syndrome. The DNA for the CDR3 is TGTGCCACTACTTCGGCGGGCAGACTCGGCGGGGAGCTGTTTTTT. It is translated as CATTSAGRLGGELFF.